These T cell receptor beta chains were read from a single sample in a study of shared clonotypes between healthy human individuals. Sequencing used immunoSEQ multiplex PCR; TCRdb keeps in-frame clones, though not all of them. The table records about half a million clones, roughly 80% of them present only once. The material sequenced was PBMCs. These receptors all come from a woman aged 40-49 years in good health. Some clones in this sample may be carry-over from other donors' samples. CDR3s leave out the opening cysteine and the closing phenylalanine or tryptophan. Fields, in order: J gene, D gene, V gene, CDR3 protein. The D gene is left open where the match is weak.

TRBJ2-1 | TRBD2 | TRBV4-2 | ASTQKRTSGKRYGNEQF
TRBJ2-7 | TRBD2 | TRBV28 | ASKWGLAEISSYEQY
TRBJ2-6 | - | TRBV4-2 | ASSQDLRAGANVLT
TRBJ2-1 | - | TRBV2 | ASSEGFNEQF
TRBJ2-5 | - | TRBV5-4 | ASRAGQETQY
TRBJ2-7 | - | TRBV5-6 | ASSGTSRGNPYEQY
TRBJ2-3 | - | TRBV2 | ASSRDLADTQY
TRBJ1-4 | - | TRBV30 | AWSVGGGGEKLF
TRBJ2-1 | - | TRBV29-1 | SVEVQAAFTEQF
TRBJ1-2 | - | TRBV6-5 | ASSSDKSGGGYT
TRBJ1-2 | TRBD1 | TRBV11-3 | ASSLQDRAPYGYT
TRBJ1-4 | TRBD1 | TRBV2 | ASSYTGTANEKLF
TRBJ2-1 | - | TRBV10-3 | AISEGGDTSYNEQF
TRBJ2-2 | TRBD2 | TRBV7-2 | ASSHRLAGDTGELF
TRBJ2-5 | TRBD1 | TRBV6-1 | ASRTGYEETQY
TRBJ2-7 | TRBD2 | TRBV7-8 | ASSLTSGSDEQY
TRBJ2-6 | TRBD1 | TRBV6-5 | ASSYGQGASNVLT